This T cell receptor (beta chain) emerged from a study of T cells in Graves' hyperthyroidism and ophthalmopathy. This clonotype appeared many times. TCR beta CDR3 regions were amplified from RNA transcripts. HTBI primers were used for first-round RT-PCR of the TCR CDR3. Using its own MiXCR run on the multiplex PCR reads, TCRdb lists one record per CDR3 protein. The data hold 300,000 to 400,000 distinct CDR3 sequences, with about 15% observed a single time. The sequence was collected from a woman in her sixties with Graves' hyperthyroidism. Sequenced input: blood.

CDR3 DNA: TGTGCCACCAGTGATATCACGGCGGGACAGGGAAACAATGAGCAGTTCTTC. Encoded protein: CATSDITAGQGNNEQFF. This sequence joins TRBV24-1 and TRBJ2-1; TRBD1 matches 9 bases. The CDR3 has 17 residues. Germline CDR1 reads KGHDR; CDR2 reads SFDVKD. The ends lost 3 bases at V and 5 bases at J; junction bases unmatched: 10.